This passage covers 15 T cell receptor beta chains from one sample sequenced in a study of CDR3 diversity in severe acne. TCRdb called the PCR reads again in MiXCR, with one record for every CDR3 protein. The sample includes around 83,000 distinct CDR3 sequences, around 47% of them seen just once. The sample taken for sequencing was blood. Receptors originate from a male donor with severe acne vulgaris.

There are a few counts of this clonotype. The chain is built from TRBV4-1 and TRBJ2-5; D perhaps matches TRBD2 (5 bases). CDR1 and CDR2 (germline): MGHRA, YSYEKL. The CDR3 runs 15 residues. Trimming left V 1 base short and J 1 base short, with 10 bases between. The CDR3 region has the DNA TGCGCCAGCAGCCAAGTCGCCCTAGCCCAAGAGACCCAGTACTTC. Translated: CASSQVALAQETQYF.

This clonotype was counted once. The chain combines TRBV2 with TRBJ2-5; a weak D match, TRBD1 (5 bases). The CDR3 is 13 residues long. V lost 3 bases to trimming and J lost 1 base, with 6 bases between them. Germline V gene sequence: CDR1 SNHLY, CDR2 FYNNEI. In nucleotides, the CDR3 is TGTGCCAGCAGTGAGACAGCCCAAGAGACCCAGTACTTC. As protein: CASSETAQETQYF.

A note on this clonotype: Since no conserved phenylalanine or tryptophan closes the CDR3, a read error is the likely cause. No DNA is shown, since the ends of the CDR3 on it are uncertain; the CDR3 is the one TCRdb lists. V usage is TRBV20-1 and J usage is TRBJ2-6; the table calls TRBD1, which could not be checked here. The CDR3 is 13 residues long, ends included. Germline-derived CDR1 and CDR2 are DFQATT and SNEGSKA (reference sequence). CDR3 amino acids: CSAYRAGAGGGGG.

Comment on this clonotype: A much larger clone differs by one base, so this may be a read error. V gene TRBV5-1 combines with J gene TRBJ1-2, with no clear D. The CDR3 runs to 13 residues. V gave up 7 bases and J gave up 5 bases, with 15 bases separating them. Germline CDR1 is SGHRS and CDR2 is YFSETQ. The CDR3 sequence is CASGPGPEYGYTF. For the CDR3, the DNA is TGCGCCAGCGGCCCCGGACCTGAATATGGCTACACCTTC. The full variable domain, in which reference TRBV5-1 and TRBJ1-2 provide the parts outside the CDR3, is KAGVTQTPRYLIKTRGQQVTLSCSPISGHRSVSWYQQTPGQGLQFLFEYFSETQRNKGNFPGRFSGRQFSNSRSEMNVSTLELGDSALYLCASGPGPEYGYTFGSGTRLTVV.

This clonotype was seen ten or more times. This chain connects TRBV11-3 to TRBJ2-7; D is unresolved. Per the germline V gene, CDR1 is SGHNT and CDR2 is YENEEA. The CDR3 loop spans 14 amino acids. V was shortened by 5 bases and J by 0 bases, with 11 bases between the two germline ends. This chain's CDR3 is CASSLRAGSYEQYF. CDR3 sequence (DNA): TGTGCCAGCAGCCTACGCGCCGGCTCCTACGAGCAGTACTTC.

At least ten counts were recorded for this clonotype. The V and J genes are TRBV19 and TRBJ1-1; 7 bases agree with TRBD1. Germline trimming cut 3 bases from V and 3 bases from J; bases unmatched to any gene: 1. Germline V gives CDR1 LNHDA, CDR2 SQIVND (reference sequence). The CDR3 extends over 13 amino acids. The CDR3, as DNA: TGTGCCAGTAGTATTACAGGGGACACTGAAGCTTTCTTT. Protein product: CASSITGDTEAFF.

V usage is TRBV29-1 and J usage is TRBJ2-1, with D uncertain. Germline-derived CDR1 and CDR2 are SQVTM and ANQGSEA. The CDR3 sequence is 13 residues long. V was trimmed by 5 bases and J by 4 bases, leaving 12 bases between them. CDR3 bases: TGCAGCGTTCCTCACGACAAATACAATGAGCAGTTCTTC. Protein: CSVPHDKYNEQFF.

In its sample, this clonotype was seen once. Lacking the conserved final phenylalanine or tryptophan, this CDR3 likely reflects a read error. Because the CDR3's place on the DNA is in doubt, the DNA is left out and the CDR3 is given as listed by TCRdb. The chain has TRBV5-6 and TRBJ2-5; the table names TRBD1, a call not compared with the DNA. Ends included, the CDR3 has 17 residues. The germline V gene has CDR1 SGHDT and CDR2 YYEEEE. The CDR3: CASSSLGGLGYGYTFGS.

This clonotype was detected many times. The rearrangement links TRBV6-4 to TRBJ2-2; D gene ambiguous. This CDR3 region has 13 residues. Trimming took off 2 bases at V and 6 bases at J, with 7 bases between the two ends. Germline V gives CDR1 MRHNA, CDR2 SNTAGT. As DNA, the CDR3 is TGTGCCAGCAGTGACGGGGAATCCGGGGAGCTGTTTTTT. This sequence encodes CASSDGESGELFF.

A word on this clonotype: It may be a read error: a sequence one base away is much more abundant. J is TRBJ2-7 and V is TRBV5-1; 14 bases line up with TRBD2. The CDR3 has 16 residues. Germline-derived CDR1 and CDR2 are SGHRS and YFSETQ. The CDR3 DNA reads as TGCGACAGCAGCAGGACTAGCGGGAGGCCTCCTGGCGAGCAGTACTTC. Protein sequence: CDSSRTSGRPPGEQYF.

The chain links TRBV10-1 to TRBJ2-1; 10 bases are shared with TRBD2. Germline V gives CDR1 WNHNN, CDR2 SYGVQD (reference sequence). CDR3 length: 18 amino acids. Trimming took 8 bases from V and 9 from J; bases not matched to a gene: 22. Written as DNA, the CDR3 is TGCGCCAGCGGCACCGGGACCCAACCCTACGGACTAGCGGTTGAGCAGTTCTTC. Its protein product is CASGTGTQPYGLAVEQFF.

This clonotype was recorded many times. This chain uses TRBV2 with TRBJ2-7, with D unclear. This CDR3 has 14 residues. Germline-derived CDR1 and CDR2 are SNHLY and FYNNEI. Deletions cut 3 bases from V and 0 bases from J, with 9 bases between. The CDR3 loop reads CASSDAGVSYEQYF. CDR3 DNA: TGTGCCAGCAGTGACGCCGGTGTCTCCTACGAGCAGTACTTC.

The chain is built from TRBV6-5 and TRBJ2-7, with D possibly matching TRBD2 (6 bases). The CDR3 has 14 residues. The V end lost 6 bases, the J end lost 3 bases, and 15 bases lay between the germline ends. The germline CDR1 and CDR2 sequences are MNHEY and SVGAGI. The CDR3 DNA is TGTGCCAGCAGCCCTGGGGGGAGAGGCTACGAGCAGTACTTC. This sequence encodes CASSPGGRGYEQYF.

This clonotype was detected many times. This chain uses TRBV5-5 with TRBJ2-3, with D possibly being TRBD1 or TRBD2 (5 bases each). The V gene lost 4 bases and the J gene lost 5 bases, with 11 bases spanning the gap. CDR3 length: 13 residues. Germline-derived CDR1 and CDR2 are SGHKS and YYEKEE (reference sequence). This CDR3 reads CASSVMGEDTQYF. CDR3 in DNA: TGTGCCAGCAGCGTAATGGGGGAAGATACGCAGTATTTT.

The V gene is TRBV24-1, the J gene TRBJ2-7; D possibly corresponds to TRBD2 (5 bases). The germline V gene has CDR1 KGHDR and CDR2 SFDVKD. The CDR3 is made up of 12 amino acids. V lost 5 bases and J lost 7, with 11 bases in between. CDR3 bases: TGTGCCACCAGTGGCGAGGGCTATGAGCAGTACTTC. Encoded protein: CATSGEGYEQYF.